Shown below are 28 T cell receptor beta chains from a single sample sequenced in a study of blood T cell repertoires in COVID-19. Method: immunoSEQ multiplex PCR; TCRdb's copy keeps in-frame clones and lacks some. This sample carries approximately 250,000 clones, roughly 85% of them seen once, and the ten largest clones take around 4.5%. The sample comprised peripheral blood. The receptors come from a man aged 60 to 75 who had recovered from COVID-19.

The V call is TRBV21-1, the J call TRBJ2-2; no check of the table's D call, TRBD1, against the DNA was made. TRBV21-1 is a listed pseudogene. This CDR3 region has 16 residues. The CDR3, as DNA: TGTGCCAGCAGCATCTTTGGGACAGGGTTCACCGGGGAGCTGTTTTTT. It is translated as CASSIFGTGFTGELFF.

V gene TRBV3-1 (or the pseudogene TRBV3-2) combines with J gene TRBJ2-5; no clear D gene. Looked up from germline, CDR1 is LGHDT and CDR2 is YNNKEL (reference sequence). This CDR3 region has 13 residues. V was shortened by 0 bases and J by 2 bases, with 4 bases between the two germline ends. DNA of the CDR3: TGTGCCAGCAGCCAAGACCTTCAAGAGACCCAGTACTTC. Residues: CASSQDLQETQYF.

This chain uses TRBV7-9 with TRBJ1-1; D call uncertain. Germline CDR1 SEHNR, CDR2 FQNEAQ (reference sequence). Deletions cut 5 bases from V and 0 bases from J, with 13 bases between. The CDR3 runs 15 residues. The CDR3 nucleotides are TGTGCCAGCAGCCCCCTCGGACTTTTGAACACTGAAGCTTTCTTT. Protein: CASSPLGLLNTEAFF.

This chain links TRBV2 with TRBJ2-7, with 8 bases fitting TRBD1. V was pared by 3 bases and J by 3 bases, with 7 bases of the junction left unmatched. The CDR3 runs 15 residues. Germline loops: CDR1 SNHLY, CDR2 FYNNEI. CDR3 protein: CASSEATGAGYEQYF. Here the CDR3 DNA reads TGTGCCAGCAGTGAGGCGACAGGGGCCGGCTACGAGCAGTACTTC.

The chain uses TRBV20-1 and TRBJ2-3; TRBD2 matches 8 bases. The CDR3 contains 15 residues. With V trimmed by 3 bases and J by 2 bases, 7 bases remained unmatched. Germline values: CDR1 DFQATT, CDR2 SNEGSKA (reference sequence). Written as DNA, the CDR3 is TGCAGTGCTAGTGACCGGGGGGGGTTCACAGATACGCAGTATTTT. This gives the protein CSASDRGGFTDTQYF.

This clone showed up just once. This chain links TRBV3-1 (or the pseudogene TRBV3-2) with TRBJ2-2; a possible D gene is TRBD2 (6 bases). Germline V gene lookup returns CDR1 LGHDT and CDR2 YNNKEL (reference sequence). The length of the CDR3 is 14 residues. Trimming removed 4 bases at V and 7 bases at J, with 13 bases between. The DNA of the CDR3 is TGTGCCAGCAGCCTATCGGAGGGGCACGGGGAGCTGTTTTTT. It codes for CASSLSEGHGELFF.

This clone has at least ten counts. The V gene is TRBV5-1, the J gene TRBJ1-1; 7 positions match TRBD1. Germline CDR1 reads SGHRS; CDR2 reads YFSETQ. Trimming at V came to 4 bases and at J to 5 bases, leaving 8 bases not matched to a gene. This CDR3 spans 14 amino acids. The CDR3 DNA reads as TGCGCCAGCAGCGGGGGACAGCTGGGGACTGAAGCTTTCTTT. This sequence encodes CASSGGQLGTEAFF.

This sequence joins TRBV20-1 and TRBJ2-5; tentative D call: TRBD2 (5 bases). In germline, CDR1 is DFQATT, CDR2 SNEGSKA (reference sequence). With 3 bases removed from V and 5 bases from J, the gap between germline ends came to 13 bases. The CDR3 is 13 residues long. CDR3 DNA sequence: TGCAGTGCTAGTGTCCTAGCTGGGGAGACCCAGTACTTC. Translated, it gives CSASVLAGETQYF.

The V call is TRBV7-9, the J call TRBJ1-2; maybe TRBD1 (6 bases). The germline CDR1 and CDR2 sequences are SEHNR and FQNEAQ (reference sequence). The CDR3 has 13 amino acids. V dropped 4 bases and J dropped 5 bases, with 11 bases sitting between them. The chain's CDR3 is CASSSNRVYGYTF. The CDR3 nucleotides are TGTGCCAGCAGCTCTAACAGGGTATATGGCTACACCTTC.

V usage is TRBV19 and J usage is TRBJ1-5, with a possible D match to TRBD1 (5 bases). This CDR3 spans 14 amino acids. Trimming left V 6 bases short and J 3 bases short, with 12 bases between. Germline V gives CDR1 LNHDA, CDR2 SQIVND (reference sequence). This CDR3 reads CASSHGDYNQPQHF. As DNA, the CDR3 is TGTGCCAGTAGCCATGGGGACTACAATCAGCCCCAGCATTTT.

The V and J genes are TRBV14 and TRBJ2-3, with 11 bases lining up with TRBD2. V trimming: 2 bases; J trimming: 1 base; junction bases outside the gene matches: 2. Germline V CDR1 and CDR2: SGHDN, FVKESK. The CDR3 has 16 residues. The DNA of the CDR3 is TGTGCCAGCAGCCAACATAGCGGGAGGGGCACAGATACGCAGTATTTT. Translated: CASSQHSGRGTDTQYF.

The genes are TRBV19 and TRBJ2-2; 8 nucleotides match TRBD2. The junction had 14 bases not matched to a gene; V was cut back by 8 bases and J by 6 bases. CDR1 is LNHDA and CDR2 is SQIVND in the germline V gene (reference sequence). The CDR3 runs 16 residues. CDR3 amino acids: CASGKRGASGPGELFF. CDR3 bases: TGTGCCAGTGGAAAACGGGGGGCTAGCGGGCCCGGGGAGCTGTTTTTT. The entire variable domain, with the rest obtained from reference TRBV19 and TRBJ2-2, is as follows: DGGITQSPKYLFRKEGQNVTLSCEQNLNHDAMYWYRQDPGQGLRLIYYSQIVNDFQKGDIAEGYSVSREKKESFPLTVTSAQKNPTAFYLCASGKRGASGPGELFFGEGSRLTVL.

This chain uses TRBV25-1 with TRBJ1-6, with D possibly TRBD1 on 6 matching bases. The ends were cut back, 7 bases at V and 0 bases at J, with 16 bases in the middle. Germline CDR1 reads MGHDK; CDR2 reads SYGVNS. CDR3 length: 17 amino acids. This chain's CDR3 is CASNPNGQLSYNSPLHF. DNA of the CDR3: TGTGCCAGCAATCCTAATGGACAGCTCTCCTATAATTCACCCCTCCACTTT.

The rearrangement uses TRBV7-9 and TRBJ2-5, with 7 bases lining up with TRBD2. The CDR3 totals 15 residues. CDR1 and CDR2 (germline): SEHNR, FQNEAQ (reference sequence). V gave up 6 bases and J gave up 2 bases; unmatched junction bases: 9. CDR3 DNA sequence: TGTGCCAGCAGACTAGGATCTAGCGGACAAGAGACCCAGTACTTC. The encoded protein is CASRLGSSGQETQYF.

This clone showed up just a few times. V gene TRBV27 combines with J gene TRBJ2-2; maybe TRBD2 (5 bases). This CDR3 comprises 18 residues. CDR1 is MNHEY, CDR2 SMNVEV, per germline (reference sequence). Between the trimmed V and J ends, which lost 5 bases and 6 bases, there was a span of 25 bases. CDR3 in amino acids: CASSVRREGLRPAGELFF. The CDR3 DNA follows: TGTGCCAGCAGTGTAAGGAGAGAGGGCCTACGGCCCGCCGGGGAGCTGTTTTTT.

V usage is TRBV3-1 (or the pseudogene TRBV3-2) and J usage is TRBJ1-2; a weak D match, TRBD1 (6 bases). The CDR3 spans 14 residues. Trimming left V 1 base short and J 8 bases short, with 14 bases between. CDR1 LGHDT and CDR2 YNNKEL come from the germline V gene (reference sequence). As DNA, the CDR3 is TGTGCCAGCAGCCAAGTCCCCCAGGGGCAAGGCTACACCTTC. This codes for CASSQVPQGQGYTF.

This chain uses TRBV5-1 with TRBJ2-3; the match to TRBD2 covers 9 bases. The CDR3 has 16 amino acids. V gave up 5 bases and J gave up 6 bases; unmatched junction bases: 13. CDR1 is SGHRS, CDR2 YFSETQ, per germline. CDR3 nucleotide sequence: TGCGCCAGCAGGAGTTTTAGCGGGAGTTCATCCGATACGCAGTATTTT. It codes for CASRSFSGSSSDTQYF.

The CDR3 nucleotides are TGTGCCAGCAGTGAATCCAGACAACGAAATGAAAAACTGTTTTTT. This encodes CASSESRQRNEKLFF. The gene calls are TRBV6-1 and TRBJ1-4; unclear D gene. The germline V gene encodes CDR1 MNHNS and CDR2 SASEGT. CDR3 length equals 15 residues. Trimming cost V 2 bases and J 5 bases, with 12 bases left between them.

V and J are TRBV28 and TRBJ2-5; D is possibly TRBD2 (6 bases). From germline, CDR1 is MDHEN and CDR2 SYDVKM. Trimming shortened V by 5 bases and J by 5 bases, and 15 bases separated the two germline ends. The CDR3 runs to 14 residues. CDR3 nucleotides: TGTGCCAGCAGTAAATCGGGGGTTTTGGAGACCCAGTACTTC. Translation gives CASSKSGVLETQYF.

CDR3 loop: CSVDTGGTSYEQYF. CDR3 DNA sequence: TGCAGCGTTGACACAGGGGGTACCTCCTACGAGCAGTACTTC. The rearrangement joins TRBV29-1 to TRBJ2-7; 8 bases agree with TRBD1. Trimming removed 3 bases from V and 0 bases from J; junction bases left unmatched: 4. The CDR3 contains 14 residues. The germline gives CDR1 SQVTM, CDR2 ANQGSEA.

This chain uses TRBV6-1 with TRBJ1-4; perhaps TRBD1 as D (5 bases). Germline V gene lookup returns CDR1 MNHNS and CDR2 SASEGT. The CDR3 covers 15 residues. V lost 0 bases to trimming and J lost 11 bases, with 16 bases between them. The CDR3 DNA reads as TGTGCCAGCAGTGAAGCGGCGGCAGGGCGGGGGAAACTGTTTTTT. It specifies CASSEAAAGRGKLFF.

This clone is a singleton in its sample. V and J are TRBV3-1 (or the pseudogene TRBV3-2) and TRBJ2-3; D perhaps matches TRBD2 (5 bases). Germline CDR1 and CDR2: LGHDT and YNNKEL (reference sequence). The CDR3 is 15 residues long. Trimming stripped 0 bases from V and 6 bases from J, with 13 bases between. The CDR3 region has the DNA TGTGCCAGCAGCCAAGAACTAGTCGCCTCCGATACGCAGTATTTT. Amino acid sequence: CASSQELVASDTQYF.

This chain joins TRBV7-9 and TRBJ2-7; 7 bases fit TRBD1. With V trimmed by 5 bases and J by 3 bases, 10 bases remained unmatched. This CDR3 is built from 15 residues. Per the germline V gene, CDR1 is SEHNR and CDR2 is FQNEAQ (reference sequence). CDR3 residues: CASSLVAGGRYEQYF. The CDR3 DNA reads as TGTGCCAGCAGCCTCGTGGCAGGGGGACGCTACGAGCAGTACTTC.

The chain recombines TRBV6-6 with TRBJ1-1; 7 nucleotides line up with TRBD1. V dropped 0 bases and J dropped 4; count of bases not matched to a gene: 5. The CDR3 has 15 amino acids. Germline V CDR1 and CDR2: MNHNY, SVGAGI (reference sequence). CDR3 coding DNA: TGTGCCAGCAGTTACTCGAAGGGGGCAGGCACTGAAGCTTTCTTT. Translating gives CASSYSKGAGTEAFF.

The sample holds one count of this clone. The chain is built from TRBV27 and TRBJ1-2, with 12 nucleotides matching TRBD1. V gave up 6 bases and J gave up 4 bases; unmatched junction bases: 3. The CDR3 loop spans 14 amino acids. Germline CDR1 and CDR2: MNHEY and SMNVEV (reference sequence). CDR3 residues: CASSQGQGAYGYTF. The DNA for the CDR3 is TGTGCCAGCAGCCAGGGACAGGGGGCCTATGGCTACACCTTC.

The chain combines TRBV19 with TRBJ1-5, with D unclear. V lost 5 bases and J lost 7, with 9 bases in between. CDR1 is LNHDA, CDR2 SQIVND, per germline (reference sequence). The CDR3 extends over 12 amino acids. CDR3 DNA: TGTGCCAGTAGTGGGAGGCAACAGCCCCAGCATTTT. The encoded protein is CASSGRQQPQHF.

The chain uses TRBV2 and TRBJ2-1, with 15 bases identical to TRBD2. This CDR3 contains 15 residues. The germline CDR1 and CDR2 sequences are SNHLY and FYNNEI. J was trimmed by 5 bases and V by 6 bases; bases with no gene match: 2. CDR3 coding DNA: TGTGCCAGCAGGTGGACTAGCGGGAGGGACAATGAGCAGTTCTTC. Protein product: CASRWTSGRDNEQFF.

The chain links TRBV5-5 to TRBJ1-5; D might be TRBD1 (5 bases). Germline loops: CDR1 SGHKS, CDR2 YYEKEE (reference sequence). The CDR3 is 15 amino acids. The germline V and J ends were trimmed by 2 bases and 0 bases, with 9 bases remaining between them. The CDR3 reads CASSFSRASNQPQHF. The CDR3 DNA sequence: TGTGCCAGCAGCTTCAGCAGGGCTAGCAATCAGCCCCAGCATTTT.